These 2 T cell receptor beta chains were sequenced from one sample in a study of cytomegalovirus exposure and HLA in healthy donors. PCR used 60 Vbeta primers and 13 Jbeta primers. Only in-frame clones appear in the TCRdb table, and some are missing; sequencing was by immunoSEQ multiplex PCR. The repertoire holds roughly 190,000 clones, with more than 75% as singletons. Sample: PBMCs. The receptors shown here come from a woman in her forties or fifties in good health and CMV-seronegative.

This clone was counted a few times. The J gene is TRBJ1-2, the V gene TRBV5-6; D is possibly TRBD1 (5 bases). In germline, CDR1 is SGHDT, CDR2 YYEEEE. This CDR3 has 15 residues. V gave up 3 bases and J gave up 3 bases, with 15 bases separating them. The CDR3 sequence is CASSWWGYGYYGYTF. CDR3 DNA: TGTGCCAGCAGCTGGTGGGGCTACGGATACTATGGCTACACCTTC.

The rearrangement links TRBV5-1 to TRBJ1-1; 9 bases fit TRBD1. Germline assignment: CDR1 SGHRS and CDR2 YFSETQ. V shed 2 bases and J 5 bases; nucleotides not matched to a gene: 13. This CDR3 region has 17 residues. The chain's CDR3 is CASSFTFRDRVGTEAFF. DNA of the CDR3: TGCGCCAGCAGCTTTACCTTCCGGGACAGGGTGGGGACTGAAGCTTTCTTT. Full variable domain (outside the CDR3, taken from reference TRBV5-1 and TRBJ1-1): KAGVTQTPRYLIKTRGQQVTLSCSPISGHRSVSWYQQTPGQGLQFLFEYFSETQRNKGNFPGRFSGRQFSNSRSEMNVSTLELGDSALYLCASSFTFRDRVGTEAFFGQGTRLTVV.